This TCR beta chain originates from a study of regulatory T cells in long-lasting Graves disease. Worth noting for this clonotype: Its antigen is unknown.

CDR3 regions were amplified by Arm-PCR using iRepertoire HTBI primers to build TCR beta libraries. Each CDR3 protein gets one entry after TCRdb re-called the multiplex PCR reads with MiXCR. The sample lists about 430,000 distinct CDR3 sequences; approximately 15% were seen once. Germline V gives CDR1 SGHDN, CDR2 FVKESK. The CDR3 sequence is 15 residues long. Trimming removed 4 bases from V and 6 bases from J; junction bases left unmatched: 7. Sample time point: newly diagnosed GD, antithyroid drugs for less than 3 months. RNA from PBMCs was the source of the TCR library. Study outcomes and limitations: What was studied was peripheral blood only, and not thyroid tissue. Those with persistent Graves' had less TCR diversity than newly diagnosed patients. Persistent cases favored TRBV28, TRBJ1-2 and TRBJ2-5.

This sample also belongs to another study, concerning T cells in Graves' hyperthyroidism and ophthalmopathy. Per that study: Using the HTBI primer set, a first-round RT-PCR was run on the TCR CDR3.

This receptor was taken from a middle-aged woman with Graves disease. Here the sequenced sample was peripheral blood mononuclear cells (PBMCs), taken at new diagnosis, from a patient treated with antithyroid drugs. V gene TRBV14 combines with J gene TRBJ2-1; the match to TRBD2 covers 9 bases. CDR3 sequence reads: CASSLEVAGANEQFF. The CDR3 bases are TGTGCCAGCAGCCTCGAGGTAGCGGGAGCCAATGAGCAGTTCTTC.